The subject of this entry is one T cell receptor (beta chain). The antigen remains unidentified. The primer mix had 60 Vbeta and 13 Jbeta primers. Data came from immunoSEQ multiplex PCR; TCRdb stores just in-frame clones and leaves some out. The sample includes tens of thousands of clones, roughly 80% of them seen just once. This sample is part of a study of cytomegalovirus exposure and HLA in healthy donors. Points from the study as a whole: Per a prior analysis, the majority of TCR beta V segments were productive roughly 90% or roughly 30% of the time. Indistinguishable V segments such as TRBV6-2 and TRBV6-3 were excluded.

This CDR3 contains 15 residues. The V gene's germline CDR1 is SGHNT and CDR2 YENEEA. The ends were cut back, 1 base at V and 5 bases at J, with 11 bases in the middle. Input material: PBMCs. The chain employs TRBV11-3 and TRBJ2-2; D possibly corresponds to TRBD1 (5 bases). The source is a man aged 25-45 years in good health and CMV-seronegative. The CDR3 DNA follows: TGTGCCAGCAGCTTAGGCCAGGGTCAAACCGGGGAGCTGTTTTTT. Protein: CASSLGQGQTGELFF.